A single sample is the source of the 30 T cell receptor beta chains below, sequenced in a study of T-cell memory formation after mild COVID-19. Using its own MiXCR run on the 5' RACE reads, TCRdb lists one record per CDR3 protein. The sample has around 450,000 distinct CDR3 sequences, approximately 24% seen once. Sequenced input: PBMCs or a T cell subset sorted from them (not recorded which). The receptors derive from an adult woman who had mild COVID-19 (a few samples of this study predate the infection). Cell type and time point are not known.

This CDR3 reads CSAQEPQVGNTEAFF. Written as DNA, the CDR3 is TGCAGTGCTCAGGAGCCGCAAGTCGGGAACACTGAAGCTTTCTTT. The J gene is TRBJ1-1, the V gene TRBV20-1; D gene ambiguous. This CDR3 spans 15 amino acids. V was pared by 5 bases and J by 1 base, with 17 bases between. Germline CDR1 DFQATT, CDR2 SNEGSKA (reference sequence).

This clonotype has ten or more counts. The rearrangement joins TRBV5-1 to TRBJ2-7, with 7 bases matching TRBD1. Trimming took 4 bases from V and 3 from J; bases not matched to a gene: 4. The CDR3 is 13 residues long. CDR1 is SGHRS and CDR2 is YFSETQ in the germline V gene. This chain's CDR3 is CASSEPGGYEQYF. CDR3 nucleotides: TGCGCCAGCAGCGAACCAGGGGGCTACGAGCAGTACTTC.

The chain joins TRBV12-3 or TRBV12-4 to TRBJ1-3, with TRBD1 matching 9 bases. The CDR3 runs to 16 residues. V gave up 3 bases and J gave up 1 base; unmatched junction bases: 4. This CDR3 reads CASSLYGTGSGNTIYF. The CDR3 DNA is TGTGCCAGCAGTTTGTATGGGACAGGGTCTGGAAACACCATATATTTT.

The rearrangement links TRBV20-1 to TRBJ2-3; D ambiguous. This CDR3 has 14 amino acids. Germline CDR1 is DFQATT and CDR2 is SNEGSKA (reference sequence). Trimming pared 6 bases from V and 0 bases from J, leaving 13 bases between. CDR3 in amino acids: CSANRLASTDTQYF. The CDR3 DNA reads as TGCAGTGCGAACCGACTCGCTAGCACAGATACGCAGTATTTT.

This clonotype was detected only a few times. The chain combines TRBV12-3 or TRBV12-4 with TRBJ1-2; no definite D call. The ends were cut back, 2 bases at V and 0 bases at J, with 13 bases in the middle. The CDR3 spans 16 residues. CDR3 protein: CASSLSLRKANYGYTF. The DNA of the CDR3 is TGTGCCAGCAGTTTATCTTTACGTAAAGCTAACTATGGCTACACCTTC.

Details on this clonotype: Its ends do not fully match the called genes, so a read error is possible. The chain combines TRBV7-3 with TRBJ2-2, with 8 bases aligning to TRBD2. Germline CDR1 and CDR2: SGHTA and FQGTGA. The CDR3 spans 15 residues. The CDR3 DNA sequence: TGTGCCAGCAGCATAACTAGCGGAGGCACCGGGGAGCTGTTTTTT. Encoded protein: CASSITSGGTGELFF.

This clonotype was seen a few times. The chain joins TRBV14 to TRBJ2-7; TRBD1 agrees at 9 bases. The CDR3 has 15 residues. Germline CDR1 is SGHDN and CDR2 is FVKESK. V trimming: 2 bases; J trimming: 7 bases; junction bases outside the gene matches: 9. CDR3 in amino acids: CASSQSPGQGGEQYF. CDR3 DNA sequence: TGTGCCAGCAGCCAATCACCGGGACAGGGTGGAGAGCAGTACTTC. Full variable domain (missing parts from reference TRBV14 and TRBJ2-7): EAGVTQFPSHSVIEKGQTVTLRCDPISGHDNLYWYRRVMGKEIKFLLHFVKESKQDESGMPNNRFLAERTGGTYSTLKVQPAELEDSGVYFCASSQSPGQGGEQYFGPGTRLTVT.

This clonotype turned up a few times. This chain connects TRBV5-1 to TRBJ2-7, with 10 bases identical to TRBD1. The J segment lost 5 bases and the V segment lost 0 bases, leaving 8 bases of the junction unmatched. Germline V gene sequence: CDR1 SGHRS, CDR2 YFSETQ. This CDR3 has 16 residues. In DNA form, the CDR3 reads TGCGCCAGCAGCTTGGAACCGGGACAGGGGCTCAACGAGCAGTACTTC. Translating it yields CASSLEPGQGLNEQYF.

V and J are TRBV7-9 and TRBJ2-3; the match to TRBD2 covers 11 bases. This CDR3 spans 15 amino acids. V gave up 6 bases and J gave up 6 bases; unmatched junction bases: 8. The germline V gene has CDR1 SEHNR and CDR2 FQNEAQ (reference sequence). Here the CDR3 DNA reads TGTGCCAGCAGTTTCCCGACTAGCGGGAAGGATACGCAGTATTTT. Protein product: CASSFPTSGKDTQYF.

V and J are TRBV7-8 and TRBJ1-1; 7 positions match TRBD1. CDR3 size: 20 residues. Germline CDR1 reads SGHVS; CDR2 reads FQNEAQ. The V segment lost 4 bases and the J segment 5 bases; nucleotides outside the gene matches: 25. The CDR3 bases are TGTGCCAGCAGCTCCCAACCCGAGACAGGGTTCTCCACCCGGGGGACTGAAGCTTTCTTT. Its protein product is CASSSQPETGFSTRGTEAFF.

The genes are TRBV7-9 and TRBJ2-1; D is perhaps TRBD2 (5 bases). The CDR3 covers 16 residues. V lost 1 base and J 5 bases, leaving 15 bases between the germline ends. The germline V gene encodes CDR1 SEHNR and CDR2 FQNEAQ (reference sequence). The CDR3 region is CASSLVIAQIHNEQFF. The CDR3 DNA is TGTGCCAGCAGCTTAGTTATAGCGCAAATCCACAATGAGCAGTTCTTC.

This clonotype was detected many times. The J gene is TRBJ1-1, the V gene TRBV6-1; TRBD1 is a possible D gene (5 bases). Trimming pared 6 bases from V and 3 bases from J, leaving 17 bases between. The CDR3 spans 15 residues. Germline values: CDR1 MNHNS, CDR2 SASEGT. CDR3 residues: CASRVLQGMDTEAFF. DNA of the CDR3: TGTGCCAGCAGGGTACTTCAGGGAATGGACACTGAAGCTTTCTTT.

This clonotype was seen only a few times. The chain's CDR3 is CASSQGGGETQYF. Here the CDR3 DNA reads TGTGCCAGCAGCCAAGGGGGCGGAGAGACCCAGTACTTC. J is TRBJ2-5 and V is TRBV3-1, with TRBD1 as a possible D gene (5 bases). Trimming left V 1 base short and J 4 bases short, with 7 bases between. The CDR3 runs to 13 residues. CDR1 is LGHDT and CDR2 is YNNKEL in the germline V gene (reference sequence).

This clonotype came up a few times. The CDR3 protein is CASSQEQGALQETQYF. CDR3 nucleotides: TGTGCCAGCAGCCAGGAACAGGGGGCTCTCCAAGAGACCCAGTACTTC. The chain joins TRBV4-2 to TRBJ2-5, with 9 bases identical to TRBD1. Germline CDR1 is LGHNA and CDR2 is YNFKEQ. This CDR3 contains 16 residues. The J segment lost 1 base and the V segment lost 3 bases, leaving 6 bases of the junction unmatched.

The chain employs TRBV12-3 or TRBV12-4 and TRBJ1-1; possibly TRBD1 for D (5 bases). The CDR3 sequence is 16 residues long. Trimming removed 0 bases at V and 2 bases at J, with 13 bases between. The CDR3 here is CASSLAIRRGNTEAFF. The CDR3 nucleotides read TGTGCCAGCAGTTTAGCGATAAGGAGGGGAAACACTGAAGCTTTCTTT.

In this sample, this clonotype turned up a few times. The rearrangement links TRBV11-1 to TRBJ2-1, with 11 bases matching TRBD2. The junction had 5 bases not matched to a gene; V was cut back by 3 bases and J by 4 bases. The CDR3 loop spans 16 amino acids. CDR1 is SGHAT and CDR2 is FQDESV in the germline V gene (reference sequence). For the CDR3, the DNA is TGTGCCAGCAGCTTCTTCCTAGCGGGGGGATACAATGAGCAGTTCTTC. It encodes CASSFFLAGGYNEQFF.

This clonotype was seen more than once but under ten times. The chain joins TRBV5-1 to TRBJ1-1, with 8 bases aligning to TRBD1. With 4 bases clipped from V and 5 bases from J, the junction kept 10 bases outside the gene matches. Germline loops: CDR1 SGHRS, CDR2 YFSETQ. The CDR3 extends over 15 amino acids. The DNA of the CDR3 is TGCGCCAGCAGCCCTAGACAGGGGTCGGGAACTGAAGCTTTCTTT. Encoded protein: CASSPRQGSGTEAFF. Looking up the rest from reference TRBV5-1 and TRBJ1-1 gives the full variable domain: KAGVTQTPRYLIKTRGQQVTLSCSPISGHRSVSWYQQTPGQGLQFLFEYFSETQRNKGNFPGRFSGRQFSNSRSEMNVSTLELGDSALYLCASSPRQGSGTEAFFGQGTRLTVV.

This clonotype appeared many times. The chain uses TRBV7-2 and TRBJ1-5; D may be TRBD1 (6 bases). Trimming pared 2 bases from V and 3 bases from J, leaving 11 bases between. The germline CDR1 and CDR2 sequences are SGHTA and FQGNSA. The CDR3 has 15 residues. The CDR3 nucleotides read TGTGCCAGCAGCTTAAGACAGGAGCACAATCAGCCCCAGCATTTT. It encodes CASSLRQEHNQPQHF. The full variable domain, its missing parts supplied by reference TRBV7-2 and TRBJ1-5, is GAGVSQSPSNKVTEKGKDVELRCDPISGHTALYWYRQSLGQGLEFLIYFQGNSAPDKSGLPSDRFSAERTGGSVSTLTIQRTQQEDSAVYLCASSLRQEHNQPQHFGDGTRLSIL.

The gene calls are TRBV5-1 and TRBJ1-2; a weak D match, TRBD1 (6 bases). The germline CDR1 and CDR2 sequences are SGHRS and YFSETQ. Trimming cost V 1 base and J 1 base, with 17 bases left between them. This CDR3 contains 17 residues. CDR3: CASSLSPGALHNYGYTF. CDR3 in DNA: TGCGCCAGCAGCTTGAGTCCAGGGGCCCTTCATAACTATGGCTACACCTTC.

A few counts support this clonotype. J is TRBJ1-3 and V is TRBV7-9; D gene unclear. Trimming shortened V by 5 bases and J by 0 bases, and 14 bases separated the two germline ends. The CDR3 extends over 16 amino acids. Germline lookup yields CDR1 SEHNR and CDR2 FQNEAQ (reference sequence). In DNA, the CDR3 is TGTGCCAGCAGCCATTCCTACCCCGGCTCTGGAAACACCATATATTTT. Translation gives CASSHSYPGSGNTIYF.

The V call is TRBV20-1, the J call TRBJ1-1, with TRBD1 matching 12 bases. Germline CDR1 DFQATT, CDR2 SNEGSKA (reference sequence). The trim removed 1 base at V and 4 bases at J, leaving 10 bases unmatched. The CDR3 totals 17 residues. The CDR3 sequence is CSARGPGGTGGITEAFF. CDR3 DNA sequence: TGCAGTGCTAGAGGCCCAGGGGGGACAGGGGGCATCACTGAAGCTTTCTTT.

This clonotype was recorded a few times. The chain couples TRBV7-3 to TRBJ2-7; D is possibly TRBD1 (6 bases). Germline CDR1 and CDR2: SGHTA and FQGTGA. Between the trimmed V and J ends, which lost 2 bases and 7 bases, there was a span of 12 bases. The length of the CDR3 is 13 residues. The CDR3 DNA reads TGTGCCAGCAGCTTAGTACAGGGACGGGAGCAGTACTTC. This translates into CASSLVQGREQYF.

J is TRBJ1-1 and V is TRBV18, with TRBD1 as a possible D gene (6 bases). This CDR3 has 17 amino acids. V was clipped by 5 bases and J by 0 bases, with 19 bases between them. CDR1 KGHSH and CDR2 LQKENI come from the germline V gene. CDR3 bases: TGTGCCAGCTCATCCTCCCCCGGGACACAAATGAACACTGAAGCTTTCTTT. It codes for CASSSSPGTQMNTEAFF.

This clonotype was detected only a few times. This sequence joins TRBV15 and TRBJ1-1, with D uncertain. The CDR3 covers 15 residues. Deletions cut 1 base from V and 4 bases from J, with 13 bases between. Germline V CDR1 and CDR2: LNHNV, YYDKDF (reference sequence). CDR3 nucleotides: TGTGCCACCAGCAGAGCATCAGGACGGGGCACTGAAGCTTTCTTT. It codes for CATSRASGRGTEAFF. The full variable domain, completed using reference TRBV15 and TRBJ1-1, is DAMVIQNPRYQVTQFGKPVTLSCSQTLNHNVMYWYQQKSSQAPKLLFHYYDKDFNNEADTPDNFQSRRPNTSFCFLDIRSPGLGDTAMYLCATSRASGRGTEAFFGQGTRLTVV.

The V gene is TRBV29-1, the J gene TRBJ2-3, with a weak D call TRBD2 (6 bases). This CDR3 is 15 amino acids long. The V gene lost 6 bases and the J gene lost 3 bases, with 19 bases spanning the gap. CDR1 is SQVTM, CDR2 ANQGSEA, per germline. CDR3 sequence: CSVRRSTGVTDTQYF. DNA of the CDR3: TGCAGCGTCCGAAGGTCTACGGGAGTAACAGATACGCAGTATTTT.

This clonotype was detected once. The chain joins TRBV19 to TRBJ1-5; maybe TRBD1 (5 bases). The V and J ends lost 7 bases and 3 bases respectively, with 13 bases between them. Germline values: CDR1 LNHDA, CDR2 SQIVND (reference sequence). The CDR3 totals 14 residues. The CDR3 DNA is TGTGCCAGTAATCGGGACGGATTCAATCAGCCCCAGCATTTT. Translating it yields CASNRDGFNQPQHF. Together with reference TRBV19 and TRBJ1-5, the CDR3 gives the full variable domain: DGGITQSPKYLFRKEGQNVTLSCEQNLNHDAMYWYRQDPGQGLRLIYYSQIVNDFQKGDIAEGYSVSREKKESFPLTVTSAQKNPTAFYLCASNRDGFNQPQHFGDGTRLSIL.

This chain links TRBV7-2 with TRBJ2-1; TRBD2 agrees at 13 bases. V was pared by 6 bases and J by 15 bases, with 17 bases of the junction left unmatched. From germline, CDR1 is SGHTA and CDR2 FQGNSA. The CDR3 length is 16 residues. CDR3 amino acids: CASSAGGTSGRAGAFF. CDR3 DNA: TGTGCCAGCAGTGCCGGCGGTACTAGCGGGAGGGCCGGGGCGTTCTTC.

Only a few counts were recorded for this clonotype. The rearrangement joins TRBV7-9 to TRBJ1-2, with D possibly being TRBD1 (6 bases). Trimming pared 0 bases from V and 7 bases from J, leaving 12 bases between. Looked up from germline, CDR1 is SEHNR and CDR2 is FQNEAQ (reference sequence). CDR3 length: 14 amino acids. CDR3 amino acids: CASSLADRLAGYTF. CDR3 DNA sequence: TGTGCCAGCAGCTTAGCAGACAGGTTAGCTGGCTACACCTTC.

This clonotype has just a few counts. V and J are TRBV7-9 and TRBJ1-4; TRBD1 might be the D (5 bases). The CDR3 length is 14 residues. V lost 5 bases to trimming and J lost 4 bases, with 11 bases between them. The germline CDR1 and CDR2 sequences are SEHNR and FQNEAQ (reference sequence). The CDR3 sequence is CASSRAGLNEKLFF. The DNA of the CDR3 is TGTGCCAGCAGCCGCGCGGGGCTTAATGAAAAACTGTTTTTT.

The chain is built from TRBV5-1 and TRBJ1-2; a possible D gene is TRBD1 (5 bases). V lost 2 bases and J lost 2, with 13 bases in between. Germline loops: CDR1 SGHRS, CDR2 YFSETQ. The CDR3 loop spans 15 amino acids. CDR3 loop: CASSFSGQGNYGYTF. Written as DNA, the CDR3 is TGCGCCAGCAGCTTTTCCGGGCAGGGAAACTATGGCTACACCTTC.